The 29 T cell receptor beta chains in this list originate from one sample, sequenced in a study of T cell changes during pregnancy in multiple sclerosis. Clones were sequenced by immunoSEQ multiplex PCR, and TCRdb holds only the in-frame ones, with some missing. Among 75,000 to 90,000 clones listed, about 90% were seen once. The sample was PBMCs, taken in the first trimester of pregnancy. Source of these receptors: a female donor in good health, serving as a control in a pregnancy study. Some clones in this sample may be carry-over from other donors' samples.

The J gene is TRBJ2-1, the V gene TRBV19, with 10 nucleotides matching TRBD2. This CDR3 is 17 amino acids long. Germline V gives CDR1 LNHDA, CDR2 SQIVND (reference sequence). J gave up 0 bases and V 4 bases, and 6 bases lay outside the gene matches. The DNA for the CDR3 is TGTGCCAGTAGTACCGCCCGGACTAGCGGCTCCTACAATGAGCAGTTCTTC. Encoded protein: CASSTARTSGSYNEQFF.

The CDR3 nucleotides are TGTGCCAGCAGCTTAGAAGGGGGGGCCCTAGCCAAAAACATTCAGTACTTC. This codes for CASSLEGGALAKNIQYF. J is TRBJ2-4 and V is TRBV11-2; TRBD2 is a possible D gene (7 bases). V gave up 0 bases and J gave up 0 bases, with 12 bases separating them. The CDR3 totals 17 residues. Germline V gene lookup returns CDR1 SGHAT and CDR2 FQNNGV.

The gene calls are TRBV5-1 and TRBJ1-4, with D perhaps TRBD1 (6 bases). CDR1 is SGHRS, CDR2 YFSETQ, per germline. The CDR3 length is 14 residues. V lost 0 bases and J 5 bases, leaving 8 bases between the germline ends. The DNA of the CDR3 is TGCGCCAGCAGCTTGGGCCAGGGGAATGAAAAACTGTTTTTT. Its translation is CASSLGQGNEKLFF.

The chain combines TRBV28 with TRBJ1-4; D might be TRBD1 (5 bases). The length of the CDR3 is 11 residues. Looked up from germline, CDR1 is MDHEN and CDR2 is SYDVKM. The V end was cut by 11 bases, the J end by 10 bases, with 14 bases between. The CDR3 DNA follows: TGTGCCTCCCAGGGTCCAGGAAAACTGTTTTTT. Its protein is CASQGPGKLFF.

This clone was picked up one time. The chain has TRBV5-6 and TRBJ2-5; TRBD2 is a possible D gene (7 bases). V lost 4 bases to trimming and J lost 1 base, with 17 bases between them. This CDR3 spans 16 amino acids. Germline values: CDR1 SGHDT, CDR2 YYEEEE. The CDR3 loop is CASSLGGGGIQETQYF. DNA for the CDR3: TGTGCCAGCAGCCTGGGGGGAGGGGGGATCCAAGAGACCCAGTACTTC.

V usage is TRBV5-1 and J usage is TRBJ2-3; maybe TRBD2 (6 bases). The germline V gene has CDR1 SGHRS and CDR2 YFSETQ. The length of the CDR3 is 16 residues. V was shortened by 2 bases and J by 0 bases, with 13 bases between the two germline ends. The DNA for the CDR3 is TGCGCCAGCAGCTTAGGGGTAGCGGTAAGCACAGATACGCAGTATTTT. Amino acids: CASSLGVAVSTDTQYF. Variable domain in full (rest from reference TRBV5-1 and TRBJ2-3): KAGVTQTPRYLIKTRGQQVTLSCSPISGHRSVSWYQQTPGQGLQFLFEYFSETQRNKGNFPGRFSGRQFSNSRSEMNVSTLELGDSALYLCASSLGVAVSTDTQYFGPGTRLTVL.

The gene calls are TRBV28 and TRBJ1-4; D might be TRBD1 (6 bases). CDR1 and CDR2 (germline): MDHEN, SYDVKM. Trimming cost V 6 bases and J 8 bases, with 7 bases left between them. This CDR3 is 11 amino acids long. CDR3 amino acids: CASRGAEKLFF. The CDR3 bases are TGTGCCAGCAGGGGGGCCGAAAAACTGTTTTTT.

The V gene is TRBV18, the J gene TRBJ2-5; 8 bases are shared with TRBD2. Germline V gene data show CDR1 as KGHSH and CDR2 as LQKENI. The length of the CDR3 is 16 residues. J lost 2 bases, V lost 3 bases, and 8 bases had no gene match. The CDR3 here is CASSPRSGGSQETQYF. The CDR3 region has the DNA TGTGCCAGCTCACCTAGGAGCGGGGGATCGCAAGAGACCCAGTACTTC.

CDR3 DNA sequence: TGTGCCAGCGGGACAGGGCCCTCCTACGAGCAGTACTTC. Protein product: CASGTGPSYEQYF. J is TRBJ2-7 and V is TRBV5-4, with 9 positions matching TRBD1. With V trimmed by 7 bases and J by 0 bases, 2 bases remained unmatched. This CDR3 is built from 13 residues. In germline, CDR1 is SGHNT, CDR2 YYREEE (reference sequence).

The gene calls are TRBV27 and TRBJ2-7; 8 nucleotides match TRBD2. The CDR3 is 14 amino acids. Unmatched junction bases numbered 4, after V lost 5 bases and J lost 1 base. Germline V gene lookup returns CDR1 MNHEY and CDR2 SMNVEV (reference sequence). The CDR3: CASSLSGVSYEQYF. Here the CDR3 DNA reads TGTGCCAGCAGTCTTAGCGGGGTTTCCTACGAGCAGTACTTC.

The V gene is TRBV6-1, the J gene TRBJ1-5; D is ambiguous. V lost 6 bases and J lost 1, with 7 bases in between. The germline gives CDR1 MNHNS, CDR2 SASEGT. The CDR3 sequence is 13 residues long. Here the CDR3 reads CASRRVSNQPQHF. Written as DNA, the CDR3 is TGTGCCAGCAGGCGAGTAAGCAATCAGCCCCAGCATTTT.

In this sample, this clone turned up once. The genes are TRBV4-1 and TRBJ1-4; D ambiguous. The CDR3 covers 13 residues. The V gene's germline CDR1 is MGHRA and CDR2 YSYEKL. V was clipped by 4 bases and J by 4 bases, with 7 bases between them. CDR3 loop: CASSPLLNEKLFF. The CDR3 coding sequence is TGCGCCAGCAGCCCCCTCCTTAATGAAAAACTGTTTTTT.

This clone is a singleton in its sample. As DNA, the CDR3 is TGTGCCATCAGTGAGTTTGCCGGGGGACAGGGTCTTCCAGGGGAAGCTTTCTTT. Translated: CAISEFAGGQGLPGEAFF. This chain connects TRBV10-3 to TRBJ1-1; 9 nucleotides agree with TRBD1. CDR1 is ENHRY and CDR2 is SYGVKD in the germline V gene. V shed 1 base and J 8 bases; nucleotides not matched to a gene: 17. The CDR3 is made up of 18 amino acids.

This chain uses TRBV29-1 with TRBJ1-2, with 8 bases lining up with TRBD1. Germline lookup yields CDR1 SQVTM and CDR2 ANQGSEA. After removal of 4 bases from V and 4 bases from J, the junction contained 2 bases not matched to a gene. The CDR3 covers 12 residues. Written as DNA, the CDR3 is TGCAGCGTTGGGGACAGGCTCTATGGCTACACCTTC. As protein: CSVGDRLYGYTF.

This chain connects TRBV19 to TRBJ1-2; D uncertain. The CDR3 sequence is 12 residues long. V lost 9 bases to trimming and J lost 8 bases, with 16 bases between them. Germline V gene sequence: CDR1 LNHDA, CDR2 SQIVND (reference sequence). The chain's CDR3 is CASTAAKSGYTF. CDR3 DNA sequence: TGTGCCAGCACCGCGGCGAAAAGCGGCTACACCTTC.

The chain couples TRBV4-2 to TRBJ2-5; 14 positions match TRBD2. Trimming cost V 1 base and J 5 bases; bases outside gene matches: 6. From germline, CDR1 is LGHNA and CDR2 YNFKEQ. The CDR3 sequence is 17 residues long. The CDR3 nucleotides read TGTGCCAGCAGCCAAGCCTCGACTAGCGGGGGGGCGGAGACCCAGTACTTC. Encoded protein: CASSQASTSGGAETQYF.

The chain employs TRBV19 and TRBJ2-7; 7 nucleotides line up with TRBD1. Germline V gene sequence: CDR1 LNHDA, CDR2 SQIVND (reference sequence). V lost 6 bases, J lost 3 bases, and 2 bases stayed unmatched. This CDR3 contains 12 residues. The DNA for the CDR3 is TGTGCCAGTAGCCGGGACAGCTACGAGCAGTACTTC. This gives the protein CASSRDSYEQYF.

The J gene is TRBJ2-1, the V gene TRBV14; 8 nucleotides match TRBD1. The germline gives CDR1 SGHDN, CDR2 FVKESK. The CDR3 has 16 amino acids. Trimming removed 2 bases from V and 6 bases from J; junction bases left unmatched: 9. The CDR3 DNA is TGTGCCAGCAGCCAACCCGGTGACAGGGGCCTCAATGAGCAGTTCTTC. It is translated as CASSQPGDRGLNEQFF.

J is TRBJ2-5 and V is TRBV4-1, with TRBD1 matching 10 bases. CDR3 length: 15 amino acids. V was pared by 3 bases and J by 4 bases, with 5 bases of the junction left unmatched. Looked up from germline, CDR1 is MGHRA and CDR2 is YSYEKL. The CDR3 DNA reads TGCGCCAGCAGCCAGGTCGGACAGGGGGTAGAGACCCAGTACTTC. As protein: CASSQVGQGVETQYF.

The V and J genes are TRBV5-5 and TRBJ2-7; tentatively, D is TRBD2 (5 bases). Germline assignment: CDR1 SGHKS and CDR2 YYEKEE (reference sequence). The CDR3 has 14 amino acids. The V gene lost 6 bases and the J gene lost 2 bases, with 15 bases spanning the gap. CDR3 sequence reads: CASTPGWLPYEQYF. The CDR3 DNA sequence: TGTGCCAGCACCCCGGGGTGGCTCCCCTACGAGCAGTACTTC.

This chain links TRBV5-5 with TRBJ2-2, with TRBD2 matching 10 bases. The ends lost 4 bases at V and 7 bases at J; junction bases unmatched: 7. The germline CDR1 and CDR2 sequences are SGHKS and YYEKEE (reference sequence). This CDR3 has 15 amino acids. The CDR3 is CASSRAGGFNGELFF. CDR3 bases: TGTGCCAGCAGCCGAGCGGGAGGGTTTAACGGGGAGCTGTTTTTT.

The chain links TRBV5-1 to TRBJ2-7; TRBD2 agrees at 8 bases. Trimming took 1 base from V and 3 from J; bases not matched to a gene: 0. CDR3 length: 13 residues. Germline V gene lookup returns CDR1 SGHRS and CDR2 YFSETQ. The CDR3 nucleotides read TGCGCCAGCAGCTTGACTAGCGGCTACGAGCAGTACTTC. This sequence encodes CASSLTSGYEQYF.

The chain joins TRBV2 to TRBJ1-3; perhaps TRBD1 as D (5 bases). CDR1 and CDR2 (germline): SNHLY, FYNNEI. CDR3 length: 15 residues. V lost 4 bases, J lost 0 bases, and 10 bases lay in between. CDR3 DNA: TGTGCCAGCAGTGGACAGAGATACTCTGGAAACACCATATATTTT. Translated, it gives CASSGQRYSGNTIYF.

The DNA of the CDR3 is TGTGCCAGCAGCTTAGGGGGAGGGAGGGGAGGAGCTTTCTTT. It is translated as CASSLGGGRGGAFF. The gene calls are TRBV11-2 and TRBJ1-1; D might be TRBD1 (5 bases). CDR1 is SGHAT, CDR2 FQNNGV, per germline. This CDR3 has 14 amino acids. The V and J ends lost 1 base and 10 bases respectively, with 16 bases between them. Combining the CDR3 with reference TRBV11-2 and TRBJ1-1 gives the whole variable domain EAGVAQSPRYKIIEKRQSVAFWCNPISGHATLYWYQQILGQGPKLLIQFQNNGVVDDSQLPKDRFSAERLKGVDSTLKIQPAKLEDSAVYLCASSLGGGRGGAFFGQGTRLTVV.

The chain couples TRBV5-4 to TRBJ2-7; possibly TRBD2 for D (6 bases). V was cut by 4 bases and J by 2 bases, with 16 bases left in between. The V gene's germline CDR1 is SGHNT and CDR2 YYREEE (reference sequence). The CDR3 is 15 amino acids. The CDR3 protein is CASSLRGIATYEQYF. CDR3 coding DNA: TGTGCCAGCAGCCTCCGGGGGATAGCTACCTACGAGCAGTACTTC.

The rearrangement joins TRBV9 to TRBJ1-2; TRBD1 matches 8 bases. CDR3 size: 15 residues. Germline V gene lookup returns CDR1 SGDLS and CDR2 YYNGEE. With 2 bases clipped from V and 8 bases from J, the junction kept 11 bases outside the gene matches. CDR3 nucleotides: TGTGCCAGCAGCGTCGCAGACAGGGGAGTTTGGGGCTACACCTTC. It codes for CASSVADRGVWGYTF.

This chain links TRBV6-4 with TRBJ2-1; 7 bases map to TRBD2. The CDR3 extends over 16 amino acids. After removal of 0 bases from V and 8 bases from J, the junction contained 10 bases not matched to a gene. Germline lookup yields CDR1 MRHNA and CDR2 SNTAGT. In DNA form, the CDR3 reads TGTGCCAGCAGTGACTCGATTCTGCAGGGAGGGTATGAGCAGTTCTTC. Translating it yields CASSDSILQGGYEQFF.

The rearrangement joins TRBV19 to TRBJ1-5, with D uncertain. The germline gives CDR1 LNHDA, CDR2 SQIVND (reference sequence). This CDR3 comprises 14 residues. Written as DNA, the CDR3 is TGTGCAACATCACTCGTCCGGGTTGGGCAGCCCCAGCATTTT. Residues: CATSLVRVGQPQHF.

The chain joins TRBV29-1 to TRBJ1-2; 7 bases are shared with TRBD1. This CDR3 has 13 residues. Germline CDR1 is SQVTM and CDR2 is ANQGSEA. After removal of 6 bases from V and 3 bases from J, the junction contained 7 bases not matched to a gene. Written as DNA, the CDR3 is TGCAGCGTCCCGACAGGGATTGACTATGGCTACACCTTC. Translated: CSVPTGIDYGYTF. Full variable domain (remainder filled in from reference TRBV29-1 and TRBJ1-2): SAVISQKPSRDICQRGTSLTIQCQVDSQVTMMFWYRQQPGQSLTLIATANQGSEATYESGFVIDKFPISRPNLTFSTLTVSNMSPEDSSIYLCSVPTGIDYGYTFGSGTRLTVV.